The sequence of this T cell receptor beta chain was determined in a study of cytomegalovirus exposure and HLA in healthy donors. This PCR relied on a set of 60 Vbeta primers and 13 Jbeta primers. Measured with immunoSEQ multiplex PCR; TCRdb has only the in-frame clones, and not every one. The sample records roughly 200,000 clones, around 83% being singletons. Trimming cost V 4 bases and J 3 bases; bases outside gene matches: 4. The CDR3 extends over 14 amino acids. From germline, CDR1 is MNHNS and CDR2 SASEGT. The chain combines TRBV6-1 with TRBJ2-7; 9 bases align to TRBD1. The sample consisted of PBMCs. This receptor was taken from a man aged 35 to 55 in good health and CMV-seropositive. CDR3 region: CASSAGTGFYEQYF. CDR3 in DNA: TGTGCCAGCAGTGCCGGGACAGGGTTCTACGAGCAGTACTTC.